These 11 T cell receptor beta chains came from one sample sequenced in a study of CD8 T cells in Susac syndrome. An amount of RNA that ranged from roughly 0.5 to 1 ug was reverse transcribed with random hexamers. TCRdb processed the immunoSEQ multiplex PCR reads anew with MiXCR; each CDR3 protein has one entry. The data show 200,000 or so distinct CDR3 sequences, with approximately 96% seen just once and 0.098% held by the top ten. The sample consisted of CD4+ T cells from PBMCs. All receptors come from a human donor with Susac syndrome.

The CDR3 is CSAGLATYAGELFF. The CDR3 DNA is TGCAGCGCCGGACTAGCGACTTACGCCGGGGAGCTGTTTTTT. The chain couples TRBV29-1 to TRBJ2-2, with 9 bases aligning to TRBD2. The CDR3 runs to 14 residues. V lost 7 bases, J lost 6 bases, and 9 bases stayed unmatched. Germline V lookup: CDR1 SQVTM, CDR2 ANQGSEA.

J is TRBJ2-2 and V is TRBV20-1; 11 bases map to TRBD1. The CDR3 has 16 residues. Germline trimming cut 5 bases from V and 4 bases from J; bases unmatched to any gene: 9. Germline V gene sequence: CDR1 DFQATT, CDR2 SNEGSKA (reference sequence). This CDR3 reads CSAPLIGTGGTGELFF. The CDR3 region has the DNA TGCAGTGCTCCATTGATCGGGACAGGGGGCACCGGGGAGCTGTTTTTT.

The chain has TRBV11-2 and TRBJ1-3, with unresolved D. The CDR3 has 17 amino acids. Germline CDR1 and CDR2: SGHAT and FQNNGV. Trimming shortened V by 5 bases and J by 0 bases, and 17 bases separated the two germline ends. In nucleotides, the CDR3 is TGTGCCAGCAGCGGTCAGCTACCAACAACCTCTGGAAACACCATATATTTT. Protein: CASSGQLPTTSGNTIYF.

The chain recombines TRBV6-5 with TRBJ1-1; TRBD1 matches at 7 bases. CDR3 length equals 16 residues. Germline CDR1 and CDR2: MNHEY and SVGAGI. V trimming: 8 bases; J trimming: 1 base; junction bases outside the gene matches: 13. For the CDR3, the DNA is TGTGCCAGCGTTTCAATCTACAGGGGAGGGAACACTGAAGCTTTCTTT. Protein sequence: CASVSIYRGGNTEAFF.

The chain recombines TRBV19 with TRBJ2-5; tentative D call: TRBD2 (6 bases). Germline lookup yields CDR1 LNHDA and CDR2 SQIVND (reference sequence). The CDR3 loop spans 14 amino acids. V was cut by 3 bases and J by 5 bases, with 13 bases left in between. For the CDR3, the DNA is TGTGCCAGTAGTATCGGGGAGGCGGGCGAGACCCAGTACTTC. Translation: CASSIGEAGETQYF.

The chain couples TRBV5-1 to TRBJ2-3; D perhaps matches TRBD1 (5 bases). The length of the CDR3 is 15 residues. The V gene's germline CDR1 is SGHRS and CDR2 YFSETQ. V lost 4 bases and J 3 bases, leaving 15 bases between the germline ends. The CDR3 sequence is CASSLQDKWTDTQYF. CDR3 DNA: TGCGCCAGCAGCCTACAGGATAAGTGGACAGATACGCAGTATTTT.

CDR3 DNA: TGCGCCAGCAGCCAAGTCCCCCGAACATTGACTTACGAGCAGTACTTC. Protein sequence: CASSQVPRTLTYEQYF. The V call is TRBV4-1, the J call TRBJ2-7; D unclear. The CDR3 extends over 16 amino acids. In germline, CDR1 is MGHRA, CDR2 YSYEKL. V gave up 1 base and J gave up 4 bases, with 17 bases separating them.

The chain has TRBV6-5 and TRBJ2-7, with 12 bases lining up with TRBD2. CDR1 and CDR2 (germline): MNHEY, SVGAGI. J was trimmed by 6 bases and V by 6 bases; bases with no gene match: 6. CDR3 length equals 14 residues. The CDR3: CASRPPTSGSEQYF. CDR3 DNA: TGTGCCAGCAGACCCCCGACTAGCGGGAGCGAGCAGTACTTC.

The chain is built from TRBV12-3 or TRBV12-4 and TRBJ2-3; TRBD1 aligns across 8 bases. The CDR3 is 14 residues long. J gave up 6 bases and V 5 bases, and 7 bases lay outside the gene matches. The CDR3 here is CASSPRDRSDTQYF. Here the CDR3 DNA reads TGTGCCAGCAGTCCCCGGGACAGGAGTGATACGCAGTATTTT.

The chain combines TRBV18 with TRBJ1-2, with D maybe TRBD1 (5 bases). This CDR3 contains 14 residues. Germline V gene sequence: CDR1 KGHSH, CDR2 LQKENI. V lost 4 bases and J 6 bases, leaving 15 bases between the germline ends. CDR3 nucleotides: TGTGCCAGCTCACTGAGGGGAGGAGTAGATGGCTACACCTTC. Translated, it gives CASSLRGGVDGYTF.

This clonotype was counted only a few times. The gene calls are TRBV29-1 and TRBJ2-7, with a tentative D call TRBD2 (5 bases). V was clipped by 4 bases and J by 5 bases, with 9 bases between them. Germline lookup yields CDR1 SQVTM and CDR2 ANQGSEA. This CDR3 is built from 11 residues. The CDR3 loop is CSVGELHEQYF. As DNA, the CDR3 is TGCAGCGTTGGGGAGCTTCACGAGCAGTACTTC.